The 24 T cell receptor beta chains given below trace back to one sample, sequenced in a study of control samples from healthy donors and cancer patients. Clones were sequenced by immunoSEQ multiplex PCR, and TCRdb holds only the in-frame ones, with some missing. The repertoire holds about 140,000 clones, with about 90% as singletons. Input material: blood. The origin of the receptors is a man aged 18 to 30 in good health.

This chain links TRBV4-1 with TRBJ2-7; D unclear. Trimming took off 5 bases at V and 7 bases at J, with 18 bases between the two ends. There are 14 residues in the CDR3. Germline lookup yields CDR1 MGHRA and CDR2 YSYEKL. This CDR3 reads CASSVLVALGEQYF. The CDR3, as DNA: TGCGCCAGCAGCGTTCTAGTGGCCCTCGGGGAGCAGTACTTC.

V and J are TRBV7-9 and TRBJ2-5; unclear D gene. This CDR3 has 12 residues. V gave up 0 bases and J gave up 4 bases, with 3 bases separating them. The germline CDR1 and CDR2 sequences are SEHNR and FQNEAQ (reference sequence). The CDR3 sequence: CASSLAAETQYF. The CDR3 nucleotides are TGTGCCAGCAGCTTAGCAGCAGAGACCCAGTACTTC.

The rearrangement links TRBV5-1 to TRBJ1-1, with D tentatively TRBD1 (5 bases). Between the trimmed V and J ends, which lost 2 bases and 2 bases, there was a span of 19 bases. CDR3 length: 17 residues. The V gene's germline CDR1 is SGHRS and CDR2 YFSETQ. For the CDR3, the DNA is TGCGCCAGCAGCTTCGTTTCAGGGAACTCCCTTAACACTGAAGCTTTCTTT. It encodes CASSFVSGNSLNTEAFF.

The chain carries TRBV2 and TRBJ2-7; the match to TRBD2 covers 12 bases. The CDR3 runs 15 residues. Trimming at V came to 5 bases and at J to 2 bases, leaving 4 bases not matched to a gene. The germline CDR1 and CDR2 sequences are SNHLY and FYNNEI. The CDR3 DNA follows: TGTGCCAGCAGTTCGACTAGCGGGAGAACCTACGAGCAGTACTTC. It translates to CASSSTSGRTYEQYF.

V and J are TRBV6-5 and TRBJ1-2; no reliable D call. The V end lost 2 bases, the J end lost 8 bases, and 12 bases lay between the germline ends. The V gene's germline CDR1 is MNHEY and CDR2 SVGAGI. This CDR3 spans 13 amino acids. This CDR3 is CASSYASQNGYTF. The CDR3 bases are TGTGCCAGCAGTTACGCCTCGCAAAACGGCTACACCTTC.

The chain is built from TRBV25-1 and TRBJ2-7; 9 bases fit TRBD1. CDR3 size: 15 residues. The J segment lost 3 bases and the V segment lost 5 bases, leaving 8 bases of the junction unmatched. Looked up from germline, CDR1 is MGHDK and CDR2 is SYGVNS. Here the CDR3 reads CASSKTGTGIYEQYF. The CDR3 nucleotides are TGTGCCAGCAGTAAAACCGGGACAGGGATCTACGAGCAGTACTTC.

The chain employs TRBV5-1 and TRBJ2-1, with 9 positions matching TRBD2. V lost 0 bases, J lost 6 bases, and 10 bases stayed unmatched. Germline V gives CDR1 SGHRS, CDR2 YFSETQ. CDR3 size: 17 residues. CDR3 nucleotide sequence: TGCGCCAGCAGCTTGGGAGGAACCAGCGGGGGGTCCAATGAGCAGTTCTTC. It encodes CASSLGGTSGGSNEQFF.

V and J are TRBV4-1 and TRBJ1-1, with TRBD1 as a possible D gene (6 bases). Per the germline V gene, CDR1 is MGHRA and CDR2 is YSYEKL. This CDR3 has 16 amino acids. Trimming took off 5 bases at V and 3 bases at J, with 19 bases between the two ends. This chain's CDR3 is CASSSPGRGAYTEAFF. CDR3 DNA sequence: TGCGCCAGCAGCTCCCCTGGCAGGGGCGCGTACACTGAAGCTTTCTTT.

V gene TRBV6-5 combines with J gene TRBJ2-1; 11 nucleotides line up with TRBD2. V dropped 6 bases and J dropped 9; count of bases not matched to a gene: 10. Germline CDR1 and CDR2: MNHEY and SVGAGI. This CDR3 spans 15 amino acids. The CDR3: CASSRIAGGPIEQFF. Here the CDR3 DNA reads TGTGCCAGCAGCCGAATAGCGGGGGGGCCCATTGAGCAGTTCTTC.

The V and J genes are TRBV4-1 and TRBJ1-3; tentative D call: TRBD1 (6 bases). Germline assignment: CDR1 MGHRA and CDR2 YSYEKL. Between the trimmed V and J ends, which lost 1 base and 2 bases, there was a span of 9 bases. This CDR3 is built from 15 residues. CDR3 bases: TGCGCCAGCAGCCAAGGGGGGGCTGCTGGAAACACCATATATTTT. Protein product: CASSQGGAAGNTIYF.

This clone was seen only once. The chain combines TRBV7-9 with TRBJ1-5, with D possibly matching TRBD1 (5 bases). V was shortened by 5 bases and J by 4 bases, with 15 bases between the two germline ends. The CDR3 sequence is 15 residues long. Germline lookup yields CDR1 SEHNR and CDR2 FQNEAQ (reference sequence). The CDR3 loop is CASSRTGGANQPQHF. The CDR3 nucleotides are TGTGCCAGCAGCCGAACCGGGGGTGCGAATCAGCCCCAGCATTTT.

The chain joins TRBV27 to TRBJ1-3, with 7 bases lining up with TRBD1. The V gene end was trimmed by 6 bases and the J gene end by 1 base; junction bases not matched to a gene: 9. The germline V gene has CDR1 MNHEY and CDR2 SMNVEV (reference sequence). This CDR3 is built from 16 residues. The CDR3 protein is CASSPSDRESGNTIYF. The CDR3 region has the DNA TGTGCCAGCAGCCCGAGCGACAGGGAATCTGGAAACACCATATATTTT.

The chain carries TRBV14 and TRBJ1-1; a weak D match, TRBD1 (5 bases). This CDR3 is 14 amino acids long. Germline V CDR1 and CDR2: SGHDN, FVKESK. Trimming took 3 bases from V and 3 from J, leaving 11 bases between them. In DNA, the CDR3 is TGTGCCAGCAGCCACGTGACAGCGGACACTGAAGCTTTCTTT. This translates into CASSHVTADTEAFF.

The chain uses TRBV27 and TRBJ2-7; D is ambiguous. Trimming removed 0 bases at V and 5 bases at J, with 14 bases between. The CDR3 extends over 15 amino acids. The germline V gene encodes CDR1 MNHEY and CDR2 SMNVEV (reference sequence). Written as DNA, the CDR3 is TGTGCCAGCAGTTTATCCCCGCCCCCCAGGCACGAGCAGTACTTC. It translates to CASSLSPPPRHEQYF.

The chain joins TRBV4-1 to TRBJ1-2, with D hard to call. Trimming took off 4 bases at V and 2 bases at J, with 8 bases between the two ends. Germline-derived CDR1 and CDR2 are MGHRA and YSYEKL. The CDR3 runs 13 residues. The CDR3 protein is CASSRDPNYGYTF. The CDR3 DNA follows: TGCGCCAGCAGCCGCGACCCAAACTATGGCTACACCTTC.

The chain links TRBV6-1 to TRBJ2-5, with 8 nucleotides matching TRBD1. V lost 2 bases to trimming and J lost 0 bases; unmatched junction nucleotides: 8. The CDR3 is 17 residues long. CDR1 MNHNS and CDR2 SASEGT come from the germline V gene. CDR3 loop: CASSEHGQGRYQETQYF. CDR3 nucleotides: TGTGCCAGCAGTGAACACGGACAGGGCCGGTACCAAGAGACCCAGTACTTC.

The J gene is TRBJ1-2, the V gene TRBV2; maybe TRBD1 (6 bases). The V end lost 5 bases, the J end lost 7 bases, and 23 bases lay between the germline ends. This CDR3 is 16 amino acids long. Germline CDR1 reads SNHLY; CDR2 reads FYNNEI. The chain's CDR3 is CASSRNIQGSIGGYTF. CDR3 in DNA: TGTGCCAGCAGTCGAAACATACAGGGTTCGATTGGTGGCTACACCTTC.

This chain connects TRBV6-5 to TRBJ1-6, with D unclear. CDR1 is MNHEY, CDR2 SVGAGI, per germline. CDR3 length: 15 residues. V was clipped by 7 bases and J by 8 bases, with 18 bases between them. CDR3 coding DNA: TGTGCCAGCATGGGCCAATTTTCCGAAGATTCACCCCTCCACTTT. This sequence encodes CASMGQFSEDSPLHF.

The chain couples TRBV3-1 (or the pseudogene TRBV3-2) to TRBJ2-7; unclear D gene. Germline CDR1 is LGHDT and CDR2 is YNNKEL (reference sequence). The CDR3 covers 11 residues. The germline V and J ends were trimmed by 2 bases and 4 bases, with 3 bases remaining between them. The CDR3 DNA reads as TGTGCCAGCAGCCAACTATACGAGCAGTACTTC. Encoded protein: CASSQLYEQYF.

The rearrangement uses TRBV24-1 and TRBJ2-5; D possibly corresponds to TRBD1 (6 bases). The CDR3 is 14 residues long. Germline assignment: CDR1 KGHDR and CDR2 SFDVKD. V was pared by 7 bases and J by 2 bases, with 13 bases between. The CDR3, as DNA: TGTGCCACCAGCCCCCCAGGACAGCAAGAGACCCAGTACTTC. Its translation: CATSPPGQQETQYF.

This clone was detected once. The chain combines TRBV7-3 with TRBJ2-1; D is uncertain. The ends were cut back, 5 bases at V and 4 bases at J, with 12 bases in the middle. The CDR3 is made up of 14 amino acids. CDR1 SGHTA and CDR2 FQGTGA come from the germline V gene. CDR3 residues: CASSLGLGYNEQFF. For the CDR3, the DNA is TGTGCCAGCAGCCTAGGCCTAGGATACAATGAGCAGTTCTTC.

The chain uses TRBV5-1 and TRBJ1-2; 7 positions agree with TRBD1. Looked up from germline, CDR1 is SGHRS and CDR2 is YFSETQ. The CDR3 contains 14 residues. The J segment lost 8 bases and the V segment lost 1 base, leaving 8 bases of the junction unmatched. The CDR3 bases are TGCGCCAGCAGCTTGAGAGCCTCACAGGGGGGCTACACCTTC. Amino acids: CASSLRASQGGYTF.

The CDR3 loop reads CASSIQGAGVNTEAFF. DNA for the CDR3: TGTGCCAGCTCAATACAGGGGGCAGGGGTGAACACTGAAGCTTTCTTT. The chain couples TRBV18 to TRBJ1-1; 9 bases are shared with TRBD1. J gave up 0 bases and V 5 bases, and 7 bases lay outside the gene matches. The CDR3 totals 16 residues. Germline V CDR1 and CDR2: KGHSH, LQKENI.

This rearrangement joins TRBV7-9 to TRBJ2-1; 9 bases are shared with TRBD1. Germline V gene sequence: CDR1 SEHNR, CDR2 FQNEAQ (reference sequence). Trimming cost V 4 bases and J 4 bases; bases outside gene matches: 11. The length of the CDR3 is 17 residues. This CDR3 is CASSSTLTGGGYNEQFF. DNA for the CDR3: TGTGCCAGCAGCTCCACCCTGACAGGGGGTGGTTACAATGAGCAGTTCTTC.